The entry below describes one T cell receptor beta chain. Its cognate antigen has yet to be identified. Base qualities are not recorded, but no much larger clone differs from it by a single base. The sample comes from a study of a mutant IDH1 vaccine in newly diagnosed glioma (dated by TCRdb to about 2021). Study-wide context: In the chemotherapy-containing groups, vaccination started alongside temozolomide cycles, whereas in patients who had radiotherapy alone it started 4-6 weeks after radiotherapy. Of the 30 to 35 treated patients, approximately 60% were male and around 40% were female, and a mean age of roughly 41 years was recorded. Visit V12 was the week-35 safety follow-up and visit V13 was the week-47 end of study. Prior to enrollment, standard therapy consisting of radiotherapy alone, temozolomide alone, or radiochemotherapy with temozolomide had been administered to patients, with the combination being received by most patients. Peripheral blood was drawn at six visits: V03 (baseline), V05, V07, V10, V12 and V13. For exploratory analyses, about two dozen treated patients had longitudinal TCRB deep sequencing done wherever samples were available. The paper as a whole reports these results and caveats: The authors noted that analyses of patient blood samples could not be reproduced because of sample limitations. No apparent relationship was observed between pseudoprogression and alterations in the top peripheral T cell clonotypes detected by TCRB sequencing. Availability determined which PBMC samples were chosen for TCRB deep sequencing. Vaccine-induced immune responses across multiple MHC alleles were detected in 90% to 95% of patients.

The germline V gene yields MDHEN for CDR1 and SYDVKM for CDR2. The trim is 5 bases for V and 2 bases for J, with a gap of 9 bases between the germline ends. The CDR3, from cysteine to phenylalanine, totals 13 residues. Of all the DNA, just the CDR3 is kept, 39 bases in frame from base 1. The library came from the immunoSEQ multiplex PCR assay. The hsTCRB Kit was used according to the manufacturer's protocol to amplify rearranged TCR beta chain sequences. TCRB libraries were sequenced on an Illumina MiSeq. Concerning the study's data processing: The kit vendor's proprietary platform handled demultiplexing, trimming and gene mapping. TCRdb provides this immuneACCESS table in a form limited to in-frame rearrangements. Some clones are lacking; in checked studies, under half of them reflect an unresolved V gene, and why the rest are absent is not known. From that table come the V and J calls and clone size; the DNA was used to work out D and trimming. This sample gives tens of thousands of clones in total; approximately 71% of them show up just once. Around 5% of the sample goes to the ten largest clones.

The sample's time point label, in plain terms: week 47, end of study. Each vaccine dose was 300 ug of a 20-mer mutant IDH1 peptide in Montanide, given subcutaneously with topical imiquimod. Across visits V03 through V10, patients got a total of eight vaccinations, given in weeks 1, 3, 5, 7, 11, 15, 19 and 23. All donors had newly diagnosed IDH1-mutant astrocytomas of WHO grade 3 or 4 that showed loss of nuclear ATRX. The samples were drawn from NOA16, a multicentre, single-arm, open-label phase I trial in Germany that tested a mutant IDH1 peptide vaccine in humans for the first time. Genomic DNA for TCRB sequencing was extracted from EDTA blood using the DNeasy Blood and Tissue Kit.

This TCR came from a man aged 45-65 years with glioma. The sequences come from PBMCs, collected from a glioma patient whose treatment included an IDH1 peptide vaccine. The rearrangement combines TRBV28 with TRBJ1-1; the D gene is perhaps TRBD1, from 5 matching bases. At the DNA level, the sequence is TGTGCCAGCAGTGGGGCCCTTAACACTGAAGCTTTCTTT. This yields the protein CASSGALNTEAFF.